Each of the 23 T cell receptor beta chains below was sequenced from the same sample in a study of T cell repertoires in cytomegalovirus infection. Via MiXCR, TCRdb re-called the reads, giving one row per CDR3 protein. The sample has about 700,000 distinct CDR3 sequences; 30% to 35% are singletons. No antigen has been assigned to these receptors. Sample: cultured PBMCs, taken from culture after CMV antigen stimulation. The receptor set was obtained from a human donor in good health (CMV status not recorded). Some clones in this sample may be carry-over from other donors' samples.

The chain carries TRBV7-2 and TRBJ1-6; D uncertain. Looked up from germline, CDR1 is SGHTA and CDR2 is FQGNSA. V was trimmed by 5 bases and J by 0 bases, leaving 17 bases between them. The CDR3 spans 18 residues. The CDR3 protein is CASSPQTLINSYNSPLHF. The CDR3 DNA reads TGTGCCAGCAGCCCCCAAACTCTGATAAACTCCTATAATTCACCCCTCCACTTT.

The chain couples TRBV5-4 to TRBJ2-3; TRBD2 aligns across 7 bases. CDR1 is SGHNT, CDR2 YYREEE, per germline (reference sequence). V was pared by 2 bases and J by 4 bases, with 13 bases of the junction left unmatched. The CDR3 runs 17 residues. The CDR3 nucleotides read TGTGCCAGCAGCTTTGTGGTGGGGGGGTCGTGGGCAGATACGCAGTATTTT. The encoded protein is CASSFVVGGSWADTQYF.

This clonotype has only a few counts. The chain is built from TRBV7-9 and TRBJ2-7; the match to TRBD1 covers 7 bases. J was trimmed by 0 bases and V by 4 bases; bases with no gene match: 12. This CDR3 region has 17 residues. CDR1 and CDR2 (germline): SEHNR, FQNEAQ (reference sequence). The CDR3 DNA follows: TGTGCCAGCAGCTCATGGGGCCAGGGGGAGAGCTCCTACGAGCAGTACTTC. It specifies CASSSWGQGESSYEQYF.

This sequence joins TRBV10-3 and TRBJ2-7; 8 bases fit TRBD1. The CDR3 length is 14 residues. The germline CDR1 and CDR2 sequences are ENHRY and SYGVKD. The V and J ends lost 3 bases and 5 bases, in that order; junction bases with no gene match: 6. The CDR3 region is CAISDGQGAHEQYF. The CDR3 coding sequence is TGTGCCATCAGTGACGGACAGGGTGCCCACGAGCAGTACTTC.

This chain uses TRBV7-2 with TRBJ1-2; D call uncertain. The V gene's germline CDR1 is SGHTA and CDR2 FQGNSA. CDR3 length: 12 residues. V dropped 6 bases and J dropped 2 bases, with 7 bases sitting between them. For the CDR3, the DNA is TGTGCCAGCAGTCCTAAGAACTATGGCTACACCTTC. It specifies CASSPKNYGYTF. Supplemented by reference TRBV7-2 and TRBJ1-2, the full variable domain reads GAGVSQSPSNKVTEKGKDVELRCDPISGHTALYWYRQSLGQGLEFLIYFQGNSAPDKSGLPSDRFSAERTGGSVSTLTIQRTQQEDSAVYLCASSPKNYGYTFGSGTRLTVV.

This clonotype was seen many times. CDR3 protein: CASSSLGADNSPLHF. As DNA, the CDR3 is TGTGCCAGCAGCTCGTTGGGGGCGGACAATTCACCCCTCCACTTT. The rearrangement uses TRBV7-2 and TRBJ1-6; TRBD1 might be the D (6 bases). Germline values: CDR1 SGHTA, CDR2 FQGNSA. The CDR3 is made up of 15 amino acids. V lost 4 bases, J lost 7 bases, and 14 bases lay in between.

This clonotype was observed a few times. This chain joins TRBV19 and TRBJ2-3; D is ambiguous. Germline-derived CDR1 and CDR2 are LNHDA and SQIVND (reference sequence). V was cut by 3 bases and J by 3 bases, with 10 bases left in between. The CDR3 contains 14 residues. For the CDR3, the DNA is TGTGCCAGTAGTATTGTGAGAGGTACAGATACGCAGTATTTT. It yields the protein CASSIVRGTDTQYF.

The chain is built from TRBV6-5 and TRBJ2-3, with 7 bases fitting TRBD2. The ends lost 3 bases at V and 0 bases at J; junction bases unmatched: 3. This CDR3 spans 15 amino acids. The germline gives CDR1 MNHEY, CDR2 SVGAGI. CDR3 DNA sequence: TGTGCCAGCAGTTATCGGGGGGTTAGCACAGATACGCAGTATTTT. It yields the protein CASSYRGVSTDTQYF.

Only a few counts were recorded for this clonotype. The chain uses TRBV7-2 and TRBJ2-7; TRBD1 agrees at 11 bases. Trimming at V came to 4 bases and at J to 3 bases, leaving 11 bases not matched to a gene. There are 17 residues in the CDR3. The germline V gene has CDR1 SGHTA and CDR2 FQGNSA. The CDR3 DNA reads TGTGCCAGCAGCTGGTTTACCCCGGGACAGGGGGACTACGAGCAGTACTTC. Translation: CASSWFTPGQGDYEQYF.

This clonotype showed up many times. The chain has TRBV10-3 and TRBJ2-7; 10 nucleotides match TRBD1. CDR1 ENHRY and CDR2 SYGVKD come from the germline V gene. This CDR3 is 14 amino acids long. The junction had 11 bases not matched to a gene; V was cut back by 11 bases and J by 4 bases. In DNA, the CDR3 is TGTGCCGTAACGTCCGGGACAGGGGTGTACGAGCAGTACTTC. Translating it yields CAVTSGTGVYEQYF.

This clonotype has more than one count but fewer than ten. The chain couples TRBV7-9 to TRBJ1-2, with D perhaps matching TRBD1 (6 bases). The ends were cut back, 5 bases at V and 7 bases at J, with 23 bases in the middle. This CDR3 region has 16 residues. CDR1 and CDR2 from the germline V gene are SEHNR and FQNEAQ (reference sequence). CDR3 sequence: CASSPGGAKIHRGYTF. In DNA, the CDR3 is TGTGCCAGCAGCCCCGGGGGGGCGAAGATTCATCGTGGCTACACCTTC.

The rearrangement uses TRBV2 and TRBJ2-3; a weak D match, TRBD1 (5 bases). The CDR3 sequence is 12 residues long. Looked up from germline, CDR1 is SNHLY and CDR2 is FYNNEI. The V and J ends lost 6 bases and 4 bases respectively, with 8 bases between them. The DNA for the CDR3 is TGTGCCAGCAGAGAACAGGCAGATACGCAGTATTTT. It specifies CASREQADTQYF.

The chain uses TRBV20-1 and TRBJ2-2; 8 nucleotides agree with TRBD2. The CDR3 length is 18 residues. V trimming: 6 bases; J trimming: 6 bases; junction bases outside the gene matches: 21. CDR1 and CDR2 (germline): DFQATT, SNEGSKA (reference sequence). CDR3 DNA sequence: TGCAGTGCGGGGATTTCGCTGGCGGGGGGCAAACAGGCCGGGGAGCTGTTTTTT. Translation gives CSAGISLAGGKQAGELFF.

The chain recombines TRBV7-2 with TRBJ2-3; 7 nucleotides align to TRBD2. The ends lost 1 base at V and 4 bases at J; junction bases unmatched: 8. This CDR3 has 16 amino acids. Germline lookup yields CDR1 SGHTA and CDR2 FQGNSA. The CDR3 DNA follows: TGTGCCAGCAGCTTAGGTTATTTGGCGGGGGCAGATACGCAGTATTTT. Translating it yields CASSLGYLAGADTQYF. The full variable domain, in which reference TRBV7-2 and TRBJ2-3 provide the parts outside the CDR3, is GAGVSQSPSNKVTEKGKDVELRCDPISGHTALYWYRQSLGQGLEFLIYFQGNSAPDKSGLPSDRFSAERTGGSVSTLTIQRTQQEDSAVYLCASSLGYLAGADTQYFGPGTRLTVL.

In this sample, this clonotype turned up a few times. The chain links TRBV11-2 to TRBJ2-3, with a weak D call TRBD1 (5 bases). The V gene's germline CDR1 is SGHAT and CDR2 FQNNGV. The CDR3 covers 13 residues. Trimming cost V 7 bases and J 4 bases, with 12 bases left between them. Here the CDR3 DNA reads TGTGCCAGCACCCCCAGGGTAGCAGATACGCAGTATTTT. This translates into CASTPRVADTQYF.

This clonotype has at least ten counts. The V call is TRBV7-7, the J call TRBJ2-1, with D possibly TRBD2 on 6 matching bases. This CDR3 has 17 residues. Germline V lookup: CDR1 SSHAT, CDR2 FNYEAQ (reference sequence). Trimming removed 0 bases at V and 5 bases at J, with 17 bases between. DNA for the CDR3: TGTGCCAGCAGCTTAGCTCCCGGAGGGACTTACAACAATGAGCAGTTCTTC. Translation gives CASSLAPGGTYNNEQFF.

This clonotype has a handful of counts. The J gene is TRBJ2-7, the V gene TRBV7-2; 9 bases are shared with TRBD1. With V trimmed by 6 bases and J by 4 bases, 10 bases remained unmatched. The CDR3 extends over 15 amino acids. CDR1 is SGHTA, CDR2 FQGNSA, per germline. The CDR3 DNA sequence: TGTGCCAGCAGTTTCGGACAGGGGTGGGAATACGAGCAGTACTTC. This gives the protein CASSFGQGWEYEQYF. The full variable domain, rest sourced from reference TRBV7-2 and TRBJ2-7, is GAGVSQSPSNKVTEKGKDVELRCDPISGHTALYWYRQSLGQGLEFLIYFQGNSAPDKSGLPSDRFSAERTGGSVSTLTIQRTQQEDSAVYLCASSFGQGWEYEQYFGPGTRLTVT.

The V call is TRBV19, the J call TRBJ1-2; D might be TRBD1 (5 bases). The V and J ends lost 5 bases and 4 bases respectively, with 14 bases between them. This CDR3 is built from 14 residues. In germline, CDR1 is LNHDA, CDR2 SQIVND (reference sequence). The CDR3 DNA reads TGTGCCAGTAGTTTATCAAGGGGTATCTATGGCTACACCTTC. Encoded protein: CASSLSRGIYGYTF.

The chain carries TRBV18 and TRBJ1-2; TRBD1 matches at 8 bases. The CDR3 loop spans 14 amino acids. V lost 10 bases, J lost 7 bases, and 14 bases stayed unmatched. Per the germline V gene, CDR1 is KGHSH and CDR2 is LQKENI. The CDR3 sequence is CATNTGTGPGGYTF. CDR3 nucleotide sequence: TGTGCCACCAACACCGGGACAGGTCCAGGTGGCTACACCTTC. Complete variable domain (other parts from reference TRBV18 and TRBJ1-2): NAGVMQNPRHLVRRRGQEARLRCSPMKGHSHVYWYRQLPEEGLKFMVYLQKENIIDESGMPKERFSAEFPKEGPSILRIQQVVRGDSAAYFCATNTGTGPGGYTFGSGTRLTVV.

The V gene is TRBV12-3 or TRBV12-4, the J gene TRBJ2-7, with D perhaps TRBD1 or TRBD2 (5 bases each). V was trimmed by 5 bases and J by 3 bases, leaving 11 bases between them. This CDR3 region has 13 residues. The DNA of the CDR3 is TGTGCCAGCAGTAAGGGACCTATCTACGAGCAGTACTTC. It translates to CASSKGPIYEQYF.

J is TRBJ2-5 and V is TRBV7-2, with D hard to call. V shed 3 bases and J shed 1 base, with 15 bases lying between them. Germline V gene data show CDR1 as SGHTA and CDR2 as FQGNSA. This CDR3 is 16 amino acids long. This CDR3 is CASSFRLVVPQETQYF. CDR3 nucleotides: TGTGCCAGCAGCTTCAGGCTAGTGGTGCCCCAAGAGACCCAGTACTTC.

The count of this clonotype is one. The V call is TRBV10-3, the J call TRBJ1-5; D is uncertain. The CDR3 totals 15 residues. Germline V gives CDR1 ENHRY, CDR2 SYGVKD. Trimming removed 0 bases at V and 3 bases at J, with 9 bases between. CDR3 loop: CAISESSGSNQPQHF. CDR3 coding DNA: TGTGCCATCAGTGAGTCGTCGGGGTCCAATCAGCCCCAGCATTTT.

The V and J genes are TRBV6-6 and TRBJ1-5; TRBD1 matches at 11 bases. CDR3 length: 15 amino acids. CDR1 is MNHNY and CDR2 is SVGAGI in the germline V gene (reference sequence). V was pared by 5 bases and J by 6 bases, with 6 bases of the junction left unmatched. CDR3 sequence: CASSGQGARSQPQHF. The DNA of the CDR3 is TGTGCCAGCAGTGGACAGGGGGCGCGTAGTCAGCCCCAGCATTTT.